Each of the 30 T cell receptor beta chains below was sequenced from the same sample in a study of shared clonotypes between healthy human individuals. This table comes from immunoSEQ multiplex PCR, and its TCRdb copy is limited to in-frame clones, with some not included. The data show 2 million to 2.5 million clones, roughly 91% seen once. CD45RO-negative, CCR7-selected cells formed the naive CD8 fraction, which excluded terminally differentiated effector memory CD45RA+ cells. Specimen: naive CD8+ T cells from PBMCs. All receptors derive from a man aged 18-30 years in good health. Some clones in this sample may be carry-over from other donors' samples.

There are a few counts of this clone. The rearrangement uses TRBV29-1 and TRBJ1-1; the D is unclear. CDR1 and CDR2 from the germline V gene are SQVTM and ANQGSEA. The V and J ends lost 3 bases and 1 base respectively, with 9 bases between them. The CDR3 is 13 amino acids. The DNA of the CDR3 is TGCAGCGTTGATCCCAGGACGAACACTGAAGCTTTCTTT. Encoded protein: CSVDPRTNTEAFF.

CDR3 DNA sequence: TGTGCCAGCAGTTCTGTTGAAAAGGGGCCGAAGGGTTTCTTT. Translation: CASSSVEKGPKGFF. The rearrangement uses TRBV28 and TRBJ1-1; a weak D match, TRBD1 (5 bases). Trimming shortened V by 4 bases and J by 13 bases, and 22 bases separated the two germline ends. This CDR3 is built from 14 residues. Germline assignment: CDR1 MDHEN and CDR2 SYDVKM.

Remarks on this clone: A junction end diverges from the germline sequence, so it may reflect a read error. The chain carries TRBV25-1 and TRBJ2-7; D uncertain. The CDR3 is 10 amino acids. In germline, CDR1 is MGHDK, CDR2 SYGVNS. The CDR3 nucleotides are TGTGCGAGCAAGGGCTACGAGCAGTACTTC. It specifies CASKGYEQYF.

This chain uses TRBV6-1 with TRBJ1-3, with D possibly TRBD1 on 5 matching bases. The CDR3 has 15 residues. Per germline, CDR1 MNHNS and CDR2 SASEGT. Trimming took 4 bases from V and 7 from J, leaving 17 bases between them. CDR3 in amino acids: CASSVDPGLGNTIYF. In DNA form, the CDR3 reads TGTGCCAGCAGTGTAGACCCGGGACTTGGGAACACCATATATTTT.

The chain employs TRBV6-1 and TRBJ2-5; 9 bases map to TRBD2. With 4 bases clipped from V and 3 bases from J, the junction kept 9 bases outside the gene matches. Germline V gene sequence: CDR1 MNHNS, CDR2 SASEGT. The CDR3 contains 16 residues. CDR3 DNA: TGTGCCAGCAGTGTTCTCGTTCGCGGGAGGGAAGAGACCCAGTACTTC. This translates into CASSVLVRGREETQYF.

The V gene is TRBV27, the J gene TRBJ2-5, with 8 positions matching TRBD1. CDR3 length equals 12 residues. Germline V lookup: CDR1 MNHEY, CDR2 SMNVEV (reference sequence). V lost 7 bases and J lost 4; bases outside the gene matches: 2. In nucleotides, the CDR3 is TGTGCCAGCACCGACAGGGGAGAGACCCAGTACTTC. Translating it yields CASTDRGETQYF.

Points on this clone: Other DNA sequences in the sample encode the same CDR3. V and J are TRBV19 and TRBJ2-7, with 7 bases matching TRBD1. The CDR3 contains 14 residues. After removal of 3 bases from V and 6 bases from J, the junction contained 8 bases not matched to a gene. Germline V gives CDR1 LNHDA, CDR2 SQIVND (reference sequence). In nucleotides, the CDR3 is TGTGCCAGTAGTATCGGTAGGGGGCTCGGCGAGCAGTACTTC. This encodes CASSIGRGLGEQYF.

The CDR3 region is CASSSRDPPYEQYF. The DNA for the CDR3 is TGTGCCAGCAGTAGCCGGGACCCACCCTACGAGCAGTACTTC. The chain uses TRBV28 and TRBJ2-7; the D gene could be TRBD1 or TRBD2 (5 bases each). Germline CDR1 and CDR2: MDHEN and SYDVKM. CDR3 length: 14 amino acids. Trimming left V 5 bases short and J 2 bases short, with 13 bases between.

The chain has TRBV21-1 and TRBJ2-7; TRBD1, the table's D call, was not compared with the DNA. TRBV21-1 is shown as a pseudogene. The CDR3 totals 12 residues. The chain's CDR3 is CASTTDSYEQYF. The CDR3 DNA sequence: TGTGCCAGCACGACAGATTCCTACGAGCAGTACTTC.

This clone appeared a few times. The CDR3 region is CASSYGTGELFF. The CDR3 DNA follows: TGTGCCAGCAGCTACGGCACCGGGGAGCTGTTTTTT. The chain uses TRBV13 and TRBJ2-2; no firm D call. CDR1 and CDR2 (germline): PRHDT, FYEKMQ (reference sequence). V lost 4 bases to trimming and J lost 4 bases, with 4 bases between them. The CDR3 consists of 12 residues. Full variable domain (missing parts from reference TRBV13 and TRBJ2-2): AAGVIQSPRHLIKEKRETATLKCYPIPRHDTVYWYQQGPGQDPQFLISFYEKMQSDKGSIPDRFSAQQFSDYHSELNMSSLELGDSALYFCASSYGTGELFFGEGSRLTVL.

The CDR3 DNA reads TGTGCCAGTAGTACGCGGACAGGCGAGAACACTGAAGCTTTCTTT. Translating it yields CASSTRTGENTEAFF. The chain is built from TRBV19 and TRBJ1-1, with 7 bases matching TRBD1. Germline CDR1 LNHDA, CDR2 SQIVND (reference sequence). J gave up 1 base and V 4 bases, and 6 bases lay outside the gene matches. The CDR3 consists of 15 residues.

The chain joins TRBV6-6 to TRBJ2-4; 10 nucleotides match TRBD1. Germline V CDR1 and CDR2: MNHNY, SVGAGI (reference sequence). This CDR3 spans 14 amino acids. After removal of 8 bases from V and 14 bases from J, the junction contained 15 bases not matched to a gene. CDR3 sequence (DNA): TGTGCCAGCTCTCCACGGGCGGACAGGGGGTTGAAGTACTTC. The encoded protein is CASSPRADRGLKYF.

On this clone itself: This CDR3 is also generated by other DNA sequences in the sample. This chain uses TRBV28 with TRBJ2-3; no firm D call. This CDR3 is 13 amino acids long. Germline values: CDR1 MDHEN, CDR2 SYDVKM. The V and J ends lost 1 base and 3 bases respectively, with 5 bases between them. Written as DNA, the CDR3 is TGTGCCAGCAGTTTATATCGGACAGATACGCAGTATTTT. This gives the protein CASSLYRTDTQYF.

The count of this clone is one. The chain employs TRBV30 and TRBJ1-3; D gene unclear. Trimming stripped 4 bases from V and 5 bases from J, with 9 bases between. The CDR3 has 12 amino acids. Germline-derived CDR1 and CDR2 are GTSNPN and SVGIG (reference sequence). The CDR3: CAWTYARNTIYF. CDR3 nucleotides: TGTGCCTGGACCTATGCTCGAAACACCATATATTTT.

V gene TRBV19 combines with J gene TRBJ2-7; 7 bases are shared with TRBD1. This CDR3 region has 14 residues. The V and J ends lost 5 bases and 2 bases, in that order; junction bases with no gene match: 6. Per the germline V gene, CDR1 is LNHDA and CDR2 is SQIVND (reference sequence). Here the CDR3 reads CASSGTALAYEQYF. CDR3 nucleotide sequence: TGTGCCAGTAGTGGGACAGCGTTGGCCTACGAGCAGTACTTC.

The CDR3, as DNA: TGTGCCAGCAGCAAAGGGACCGACCACTACGAGCAGTACTTC. It specifies CASSKGTDHYEQYF. The chain recombines TRBV4-2 with TRBJ2-7, with D perhaps TRBD1 or TRBD2 (5 bases each). CDR1 is LGHNA and CDR2 is YNFKEQ in the germline V gene. The CDR3 is 14 amino acids. V was clipped by 5 bases and J by 3 bases, with 14 bases between them.

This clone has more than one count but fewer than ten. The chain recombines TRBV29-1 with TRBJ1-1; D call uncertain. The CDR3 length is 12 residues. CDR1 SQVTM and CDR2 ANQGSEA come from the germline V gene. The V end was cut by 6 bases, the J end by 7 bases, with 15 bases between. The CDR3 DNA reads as TGCAGCGTCCGGGGATGGATGCGTGAAGCTTTCTTT. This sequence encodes CSVRGWMREAFF.

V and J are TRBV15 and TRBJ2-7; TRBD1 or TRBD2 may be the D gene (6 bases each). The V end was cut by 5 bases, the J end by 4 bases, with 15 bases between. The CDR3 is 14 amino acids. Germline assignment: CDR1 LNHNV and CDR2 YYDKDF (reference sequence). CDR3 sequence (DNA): TGTGCCACCAGCGAGGGGGGTCCCGCGTACGAGCAGTACTTC. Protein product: CATSEGGPAYEQYF.

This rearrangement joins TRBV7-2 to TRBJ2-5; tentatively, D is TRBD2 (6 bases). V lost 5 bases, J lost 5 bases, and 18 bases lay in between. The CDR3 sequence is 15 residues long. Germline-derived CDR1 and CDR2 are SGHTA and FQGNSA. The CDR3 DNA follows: TGTGCCAGCAGCGTCGGACTAACCTTCCCCGAGACCCAGTACTTC. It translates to CASSVGLTFPETQYF.

CDR3: CASSLTLGLGSTGELFF. CDR3 nucleotides: TGTGCCAGCAGCTTAACCCTGGGGTTGGGTAGCACCGGGGAGCTGTTTTTT. The gene calls are TRBV7-3 and TRBJ2-2; D is unresolved. V lost 0 bases to trimming and J lost 4 bases, with 15 bases between them. CDR1 SGHTA and CDR2 FQGTGA come from the germline V gene. The CDR3 is made up of 17 amino acids.

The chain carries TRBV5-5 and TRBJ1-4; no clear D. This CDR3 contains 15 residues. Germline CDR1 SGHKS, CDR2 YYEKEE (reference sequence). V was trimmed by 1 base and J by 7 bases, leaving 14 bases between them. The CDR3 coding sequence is TGTGCCAGCAGCTTGAGTCTCCAAGTGGGTGAAAAACTGTTTTTT. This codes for CASSLSLQVGEKLFF.

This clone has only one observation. The CDR3 loop is CASSVGSSGFYNEQFF. The CDR3 region has the DNA TGTGCCAGCAGCGTCGGGTCTAGCGGATTCTACAATGAGCAGTTCTTC. J is TRBJ2-1 and V is TRBV13, with TRBD2 matching over 7 bases. The germline V gene has CDR1 PRHDT and CDR2 FYEKMQ (reference sequence). CDR3 length: 16 residues. The junction had 10 bases not matched to a gene; V was cut back by 5 bases and J by 3 bases.

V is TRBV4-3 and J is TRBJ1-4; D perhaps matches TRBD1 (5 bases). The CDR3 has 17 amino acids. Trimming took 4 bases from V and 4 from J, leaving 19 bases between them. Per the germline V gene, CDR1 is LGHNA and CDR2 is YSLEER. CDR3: CASSRQRGLGGNEKLFF. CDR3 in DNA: TGCGCCAGCAGCCGCCAGAGGGGTCTCGGGGGTAATGAAAAACTGTTTTTT.

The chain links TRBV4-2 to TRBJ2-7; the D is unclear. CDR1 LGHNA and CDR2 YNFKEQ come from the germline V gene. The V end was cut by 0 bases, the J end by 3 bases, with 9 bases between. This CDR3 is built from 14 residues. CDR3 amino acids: CASSQDDTGYEQYF. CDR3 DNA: TGTGCCAGCAGCCAAGATGACACCGGCTACGAGCAGTACTTC.

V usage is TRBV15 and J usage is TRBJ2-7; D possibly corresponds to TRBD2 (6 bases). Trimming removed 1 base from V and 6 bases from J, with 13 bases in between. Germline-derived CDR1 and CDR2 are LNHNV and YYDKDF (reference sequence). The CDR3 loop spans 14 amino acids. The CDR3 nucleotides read TGTGCCACCAGCAGAGTGACTAGATTTCGCGAGCAGTACTTC. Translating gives CATSRVTRFREQYF.

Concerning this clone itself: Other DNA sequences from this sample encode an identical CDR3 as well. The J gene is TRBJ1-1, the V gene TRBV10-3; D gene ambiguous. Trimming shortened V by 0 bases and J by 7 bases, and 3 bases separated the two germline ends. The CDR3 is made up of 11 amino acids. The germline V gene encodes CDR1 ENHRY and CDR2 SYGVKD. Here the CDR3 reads CAISESVEAFF. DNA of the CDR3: TGTGCCATCAGTGAGTCAGTTGAAGCTTTCTTT.

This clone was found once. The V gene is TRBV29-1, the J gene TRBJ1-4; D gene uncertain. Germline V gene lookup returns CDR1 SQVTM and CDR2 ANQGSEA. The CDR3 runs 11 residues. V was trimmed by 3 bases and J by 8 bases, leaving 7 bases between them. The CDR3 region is CSVENDEKLFF. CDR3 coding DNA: TGCAGCGTTGAGAACGACGAAAAACTGTTTTTT.

The CDR3 DNA sequence: TGTGCCAGCAGAGAGCGGCTAGCGGGAGGGTATGAGCAGTTCTTC. This translates into CASRERLAGGYEQFF. V usage is TRBV28 and J usage is TRBJ2-1; 12 bases match TRBD2. The junction had 8 bases not matched to a gene; V was cut back by 6 bases and J by 8 bases. The CDR3 totals 15 residues. CDR1 and CDR2 (germline): MDHEN, SYDVKM.

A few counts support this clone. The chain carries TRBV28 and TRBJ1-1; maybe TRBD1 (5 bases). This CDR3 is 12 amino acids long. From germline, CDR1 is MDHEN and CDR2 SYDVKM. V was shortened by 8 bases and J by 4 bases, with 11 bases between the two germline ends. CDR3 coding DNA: TGTGCCAGCTGGGGGGAGAGCACTGAAGCTTTCTTT. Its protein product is CASWGESTEAFF.

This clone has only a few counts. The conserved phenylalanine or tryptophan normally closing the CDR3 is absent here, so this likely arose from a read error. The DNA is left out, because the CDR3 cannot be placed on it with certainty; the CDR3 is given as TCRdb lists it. The CDR3 loop is CASSKGIRDLRR. The chain links TRBV21-1 to TRBJ1-4. TRBV21-1 is termed a pseudogene. The CDR3 adds up to 12 amino acids, both ends counted.